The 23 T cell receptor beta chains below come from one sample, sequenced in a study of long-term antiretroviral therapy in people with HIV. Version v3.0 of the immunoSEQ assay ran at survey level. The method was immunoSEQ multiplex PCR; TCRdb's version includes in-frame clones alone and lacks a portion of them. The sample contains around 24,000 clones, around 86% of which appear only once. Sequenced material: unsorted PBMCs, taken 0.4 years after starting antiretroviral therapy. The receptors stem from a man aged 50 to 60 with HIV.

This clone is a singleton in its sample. The CDR3 protein is CASTRVFSTDTQYF. In DNA, the CDR3 is TGTGCCAGCACCCGGGTCTTTAGCACAGATACGCAGTATTTT. This chain joins TRBV6-1 and TRBJ2-3, with no clear D. The CDR3 contains 14 residues. V shed 7 bases and J shed 0 bases, with 11 bases lying between them. Per the germline V gene, CDR1 is MNHNS and CDR2 is SASEGT.

The DNA of the CDR3 is TGTGCCAGCAGTTCACCACCGGGACAAAGGCTCTCAGATGGCTACACCTTC. This sequence encodes CASSSPPGQRLSDGYTF. This sequence joins TRBV7-2 and TRBJ1-2, with D tentatively TRBD1 (6 bases). Germline values: CDR1 SGHTA, CDR2 FQGNSA. Trimming removed 6 bases from V and 6 bases from J, with 26 bases in between. There are 17 residues in the CDR3.

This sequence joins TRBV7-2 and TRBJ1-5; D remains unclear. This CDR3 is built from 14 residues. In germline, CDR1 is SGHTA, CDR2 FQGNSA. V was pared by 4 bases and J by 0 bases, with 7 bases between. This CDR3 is CASSSQYSNQPQHF. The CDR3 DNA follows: TGTGCCAGCAGCTCTCAGTATAGCAATCAGCCCCAGCATTTT.

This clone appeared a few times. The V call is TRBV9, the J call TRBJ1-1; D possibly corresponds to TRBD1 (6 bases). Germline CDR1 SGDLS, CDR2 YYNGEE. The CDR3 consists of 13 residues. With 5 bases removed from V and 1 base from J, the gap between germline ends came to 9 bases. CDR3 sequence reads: CASSRGGNTEAFF. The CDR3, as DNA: TGTGCCAGCAGTCGAGGGGGGAACACTGAAGCTTTCTTT.

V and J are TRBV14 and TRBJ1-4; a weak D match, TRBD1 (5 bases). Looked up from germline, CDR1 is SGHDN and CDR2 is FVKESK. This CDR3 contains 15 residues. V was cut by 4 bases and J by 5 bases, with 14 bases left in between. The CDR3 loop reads CASSLRPGANEKLFF. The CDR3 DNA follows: TGTGCCAGCAGCCTTCGGCCCGGGGCGAATGAAAAACTGTTTTTT.

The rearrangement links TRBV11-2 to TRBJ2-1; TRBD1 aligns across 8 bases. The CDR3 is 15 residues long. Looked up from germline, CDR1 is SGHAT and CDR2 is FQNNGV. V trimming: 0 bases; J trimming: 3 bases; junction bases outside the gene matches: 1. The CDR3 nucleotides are TGTGCCAGCAGCTTAGACAGGGGGCTCTACAATGAGCAGTTCTTC. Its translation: CASSLDRGLYNEQFF.

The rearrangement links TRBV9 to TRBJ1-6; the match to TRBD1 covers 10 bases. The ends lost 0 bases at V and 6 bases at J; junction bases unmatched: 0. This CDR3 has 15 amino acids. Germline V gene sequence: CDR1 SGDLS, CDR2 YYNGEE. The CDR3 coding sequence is TGTGCCAGCAGCGTAGGGGACAGGGGTAATTCACCCCTCCACTTT. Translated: CASSVGDRGNSPLHF.

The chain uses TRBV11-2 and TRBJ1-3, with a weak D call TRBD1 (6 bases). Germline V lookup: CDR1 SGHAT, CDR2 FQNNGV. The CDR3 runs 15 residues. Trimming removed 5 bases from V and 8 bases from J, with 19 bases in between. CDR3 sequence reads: CASSPLTGQYYTIYF. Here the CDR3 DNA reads TGTGCCAGCAGCCCTCTGACAGGCCAGTACTACACCATATATTTT.

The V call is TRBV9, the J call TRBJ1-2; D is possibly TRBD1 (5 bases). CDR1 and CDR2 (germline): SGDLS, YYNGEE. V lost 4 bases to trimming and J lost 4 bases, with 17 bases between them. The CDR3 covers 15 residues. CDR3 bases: TGTGCCAGCAGCCTAACGGAGGGGAATGTCTATGGCTACACCTTC. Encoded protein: CASSLTEGNVYGYTF.

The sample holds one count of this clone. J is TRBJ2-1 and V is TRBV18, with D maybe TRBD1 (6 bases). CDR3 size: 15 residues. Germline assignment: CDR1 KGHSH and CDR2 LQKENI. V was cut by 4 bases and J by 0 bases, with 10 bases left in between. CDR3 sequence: CASSLDRISYNEQFF. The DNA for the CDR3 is TGTGCCAGCTCACTCGACAGGATCTCCTACAATGAGCAGTTCTTC.

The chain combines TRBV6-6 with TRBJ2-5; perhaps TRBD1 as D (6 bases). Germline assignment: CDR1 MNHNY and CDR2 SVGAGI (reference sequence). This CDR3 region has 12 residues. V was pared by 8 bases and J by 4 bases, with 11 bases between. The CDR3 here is CASGTGRETQYF. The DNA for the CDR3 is TGTGCCAGCGGAACAGGGAGAGAGACCCAGTACTTC.

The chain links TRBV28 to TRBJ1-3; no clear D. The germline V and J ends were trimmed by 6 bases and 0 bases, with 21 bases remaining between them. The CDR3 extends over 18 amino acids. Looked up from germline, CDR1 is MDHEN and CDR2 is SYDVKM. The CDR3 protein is CASSSQASGRDSGNTIYF. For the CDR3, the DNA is TGTGCCAGCAGCTCTCAGGCATCGGGCCGGGACTCTGGAAACACCATATATTTT.

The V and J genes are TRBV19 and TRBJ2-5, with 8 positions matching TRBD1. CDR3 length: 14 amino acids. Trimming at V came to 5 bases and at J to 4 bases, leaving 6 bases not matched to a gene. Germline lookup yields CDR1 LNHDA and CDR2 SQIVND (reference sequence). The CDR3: CASSAGGGVETQYF. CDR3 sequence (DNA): TGTGCCAGTAGTGCAGGGGGCGGAGTAGAGACCCAGTACTTC.

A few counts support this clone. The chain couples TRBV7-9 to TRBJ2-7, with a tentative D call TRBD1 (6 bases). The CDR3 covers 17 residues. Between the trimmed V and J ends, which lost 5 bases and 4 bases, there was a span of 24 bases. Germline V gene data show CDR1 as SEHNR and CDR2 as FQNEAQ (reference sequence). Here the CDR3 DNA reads TGTGCCAGCAGCCCAGCGGCCCCGGGACACGAAGCTTACGAGCAGTACTTC. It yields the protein CASSPAAPGHEAYEQYF.

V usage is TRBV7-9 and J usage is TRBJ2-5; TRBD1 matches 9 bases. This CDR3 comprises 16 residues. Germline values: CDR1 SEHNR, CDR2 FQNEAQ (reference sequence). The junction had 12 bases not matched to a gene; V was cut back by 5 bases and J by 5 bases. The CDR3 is CASSHSGQGPRETQYF. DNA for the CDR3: TGTGCCAGCAGCCACTCGGGACAGGGACCACGGGAGACCCAGTACTTC.

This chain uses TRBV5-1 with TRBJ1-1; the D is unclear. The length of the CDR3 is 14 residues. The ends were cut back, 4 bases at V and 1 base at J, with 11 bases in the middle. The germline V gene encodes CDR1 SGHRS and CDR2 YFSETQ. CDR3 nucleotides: TGCGCCAGCAGCCTCAAATCAGCGAACACTGAAGCTTTCTTT. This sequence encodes CASSLKSANTEAFF.

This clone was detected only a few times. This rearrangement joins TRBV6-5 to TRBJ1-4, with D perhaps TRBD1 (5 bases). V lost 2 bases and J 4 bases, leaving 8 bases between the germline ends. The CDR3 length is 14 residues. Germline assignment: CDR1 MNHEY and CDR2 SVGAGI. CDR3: CASSYRGNNEKLFF. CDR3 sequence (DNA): TGTGCCAGCAGTTACCGGGGGAATAATGAAAAACTGTTTTTT.

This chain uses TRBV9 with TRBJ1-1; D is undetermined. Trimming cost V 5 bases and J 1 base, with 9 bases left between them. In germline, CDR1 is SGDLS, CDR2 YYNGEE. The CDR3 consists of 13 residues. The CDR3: CASRPTENTEAFF. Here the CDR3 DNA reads TGTGCCAGCAGACCCACGGAGAACACTGAAGCTTTCTTT. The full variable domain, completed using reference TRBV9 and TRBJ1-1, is DSGVTQTPKHLITATGQRVTLRCSPRSGDLSVYWYQQSLDQGLQFLIQYYNGEERAKGNILERFSAQQFPDLHSELNLSSLELGDSALYFCASRPTENTEAFFGQGTRLTVV.

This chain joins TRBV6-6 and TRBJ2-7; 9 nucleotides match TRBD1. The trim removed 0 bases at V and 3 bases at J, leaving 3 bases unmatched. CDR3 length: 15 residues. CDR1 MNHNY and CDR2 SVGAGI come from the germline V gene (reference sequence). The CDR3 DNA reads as TGTGCCAGCAGTTACTCAAAGGACAGGGGCTACGAGCAGTACTTC. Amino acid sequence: CASSYSKDRGYEQYF.

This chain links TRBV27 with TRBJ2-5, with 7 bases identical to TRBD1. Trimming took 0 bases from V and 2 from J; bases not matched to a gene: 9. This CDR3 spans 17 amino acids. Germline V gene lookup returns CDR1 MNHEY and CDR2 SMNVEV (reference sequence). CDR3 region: CASSLSPRQGQQETQYF. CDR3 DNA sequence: TGTGCCAGCAGTTTATCACCCCGACAGGGACAGCAAGAGACCCAGTACTTC.

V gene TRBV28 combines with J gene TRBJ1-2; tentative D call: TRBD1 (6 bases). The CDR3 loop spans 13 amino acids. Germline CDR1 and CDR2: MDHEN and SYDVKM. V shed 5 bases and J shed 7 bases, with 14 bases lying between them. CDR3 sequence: CASSVPPGAGYTF. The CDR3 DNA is TGTGCCAGCAGTGTCCCTCCGGGGGCTGGCTACACCTTC.

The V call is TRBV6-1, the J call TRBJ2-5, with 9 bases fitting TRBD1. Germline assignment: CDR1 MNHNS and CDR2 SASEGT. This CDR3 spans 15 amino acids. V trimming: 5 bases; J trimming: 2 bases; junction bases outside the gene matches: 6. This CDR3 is CASSPGQGGQETQYF. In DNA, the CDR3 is TGTGCCAGCAGTCCGGGACAGGGTGGTCAAGAGACCCAGTACTTC.

The CDR3 bases are TGTGCCAGCAGCCCGAGCCATCGGACTAGCGGGCCCTACGAGCAGTACTTC. Protein product: CASSPSHRTSGPYEQYF. The V and J genes are TRBV4-2 and TRBJ2-7; 11 nucleotides align to TRBD2. The CDR3 has 17 amino acids. Germline V CDR1 and CDR2: LGHNA, YNFKEQ. Trimming removed 4 bases from V and 2 bases from J; junction bases left unmatched: 10.